Reported below is one T cell receptor beta chain. Antigen: not known. Anyone with autoimmune disease history or systemic immunosuppression was excluded. After removal of 0 bases from V and 5 bases from J, the junction contained 10 bases not matched to a gene. The CDR3 has 18 residues. In germline, CDR1 is LGHNA, CDR2 YNFKEQ. Sequencing was performed with immunoSEQ multiplex PCR; in TCRdb, only in-frame clones are kept and a portion is missing. The sample shows approximately 28,000 clones, around 87% of them seen only once. The sample belongs to a study of OX40 agonist ivuxolimab in advanced cancers. Study details: Patients' therapy was ivuxolimab, an antibody that acts as an agonist of OX40 (CD134). General study results and limits: Some patients without response likewise showed low normalized clonal expansion.

The V and J genes are TRBV4-2 and TRBJ2-5; the match to TRBD2 covers 12 bases. This sequence originates from an adult with an advanced solid tumor such as melanoma, head and neck, liver or kidney cancer. The sequencing used CD4+ or CD8+ T cells sorted from blood, collected in a trial of the OX40 agonist ivuxolimab. The CDR3 is CASSQDPLAGGPRETQYF. CDR3 DNA: TGTGCCAGCAGCCAAGACCCTCTAGCGGGAGGGCCGCGGGAGACCCAGTACTTC.